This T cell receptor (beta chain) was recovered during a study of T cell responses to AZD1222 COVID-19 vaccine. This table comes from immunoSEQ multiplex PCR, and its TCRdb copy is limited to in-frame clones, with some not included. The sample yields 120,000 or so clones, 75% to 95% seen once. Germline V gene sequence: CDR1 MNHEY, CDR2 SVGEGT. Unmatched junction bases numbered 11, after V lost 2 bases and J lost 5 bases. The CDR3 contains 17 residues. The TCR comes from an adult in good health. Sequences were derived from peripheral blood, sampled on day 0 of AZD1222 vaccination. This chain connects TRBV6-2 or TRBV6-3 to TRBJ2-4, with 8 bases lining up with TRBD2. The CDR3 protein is CASSYTPAGARENIQYF. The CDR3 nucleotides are TGTGCCAGCAGTTACACCCCAGCGGGAGCGAGGGAAAACATTCAGTACTTC.